These T cell receptor beta chains were read from a single sample in a study of cytotoxic CD8 clonotypes in ibrutinib-treated CLL. Some clones are missing from TCRdb's copy, which holds only in-frame ones; the method was immunoSEQ multiplex PCR. Here the sample spans 250,000 to 350,000 clones, around 69% being singletons. The material was PBMCs, obtained at disease progression, from a patient treated with ibrutinib. The receptors originated from a human donor with chronic lymphocytic leukemia. CDR3s include the opening cysteine and the closing phenylalanine or tryptophan. D genes are given only for firm matches. A row's size may be missing; if present it is once, few, many or a size class.

V gene	clone size	D gene	J gene	CDR3 DNA	CDR3 protein
TRBV19	NA	TRBD2	TRBJ2-1	TGTGCCAGTAGTCCTGATTCACTAGCGGGTTACAATGAGCAGTTCTTC	CASSPDSLAGYNEQFF
TRBV10-3	NA	NA	TRBJ2-1	TGTGCCATCAGTGTCCCAGGGGCGAGTGAGCAGTTCTTC	CAISVPGASEQFF
TRBV5-1	few	TRBD1	TRBJ2-7	TGCGCCAGCAGCTCGGGACAGGGGGCTTGGGAGCAGTACTTC	CASSSGQGAWEQYF
TRBV9	NA	NA	TRBJ2-5	TGTGCCAGCAGCCCAACCCGGGGGACCCAGTACTTC	CASSPTRGTQYF
TRBV18	NA	TRBD2	TRBJ2-7	TGTGCCAGCTCACGCGGACTAGCGGGACTCCAAAACCCGTACTTC	CASSRGLAGLQNPYF
TRBV7-9	NA	NA	TRBJ2-7	TGTGCCAGCAGCTTAATCAGAACACCCTACGAGCAGTACTTC	CASSLIRTPYEQYF
TRBV10-3	NA	TRBD1	TRBJ1-2	TGTGCCATCGCCACGACAGGGGACTATGGCTACACCTTC	CAIATTGDYGYTF
TRBV7-6	once	TRBD1	TRBJ1-5	TGTGCCAGCAGCCCTCGGACAGGACCTAGGAGCAATCAGCCCCAGCATTTT	CASSPRTGPRSNQPQHF
TRBV4-2	once	NA	TRBJ2-7	TGTGCCAGCAGCCCCCGGGAGAGGGTCCACGAGCAGTACTTC	CASSPRERVHEQYF
TRBV9	NA	NA	TRBJ2-2	TGTGCCAGCAGCGCTCCGGGACAACACACCGGGGAGCTGTTTTTT	CASSAPGQHTGELFF
TRBV11-2	few	TRBD1	TRBJ1-3	TGTGCCAGCAGCTTAGTGTTGGGGACAGGGCCTGGCACCATATATTTT	CASSLVLGTGPGTIYF
TRBV4-1	few	TRBD2	TRBJ2-3	TGCGCCAGCAGCCGGACTAGCGGGAGCTCAGATACGCAGTATTTT	CASSRTSGSSDTQYF
TRBV18	NA	TRBD1	TRBJ1-2	TGTGCCAGCTCATGGACAGGGGATGGCTACACCTTC	CASSWTGDGYTF
TRBV4-3	NA	TRBD2	TRBJ2-1	TGCGCCAGCAGCAAAGACATAGCGGGAGCGTACAATGAGCAGTTCTTC	CASSKDIAGAYNEQFF
TRBV4-1	few	TRBD1	TRBJ1-2	TGCGCCAGCAGCCAAGTACAGGGGGCTGGCTATGGCTACACCTTC	CASSQVQGAGYGYTF
TRBV7-9	NA	NA	TRBJ1-2	TGTGCCAGCAGCTTTAGTAACTATGGCTACACCTTC	CASSFSNYGYTF
TRBV18	few	NA	TRBJ2-7	TGTGCCAGCTCCCGGGAGCCCTCCTACGAGCAGTACTTC	CASSREPSYEQYF
TRBV6-1	few	TRBD1	TRBJ1-2	TGTGCCAGCAGCGAAGTAATGACAGGGAGGAGCTATGGCTACACCTTC	CASSEVMTGRSYGYTF
TRBV18	NA	TRBD1	TRBJ2-5	TGTGCCAGCTCACCACGACAGGGAGCAGAGACCCAGTACTTC	CASSPRQGAETQYF
TRBV6-1	NA	TRBD2	TRBJ2-7	TGTGCCAGCAGTTCCAGCGGGGGGGCAGGGGAGCAGTACTTC	CASSSSGGAGEQYF
TRBV19	NA	NA	TRBJ1-1	TGTGCCAGTAGTCCCTCAGGGGTCACTGAAGCTTTCTTT	CASSPSGVTEAFF
TRBV7-3	NA	NA	TRBJ1-6	TGTGCCAGCAGCGCAGGGAATAATTCACCCCTCCACTTT	CASSAGNNSPLHF
TRBV10-3	NA	NA	TRBJ2-5	TGTGCCATCAGTGAGTCGACTCGGGAGACCCAGTACTTC	CAISESTRETQYF
TRBV18	few	NA	TRBJ1-1	TGTGCCAGCTCACCTCGTAGCTGGAGCACTGAAGCTTTCTTT	CASSPRSWSTEAFF
TRBV28	NA	NA	TRBJ2-7	TGTGCCAGCACCCTCCCCGGGTACGAGCAGTACTTC	CASTLPGYEQYF
TRBV2	NA	NA	TRBJ1-5	TGTGCCAGCAAGGAAACGCGGGGCCTGAGAAATCAGCCCCAGCATTTT	CASKETRGLRNQPQHF
TRBV5-1	NA	NA	TRBJ2-6	TGCGCCAGCAGCTCCATAGTTCGACTAGCTGGGGCCAACGTCCTGACTTTC	CASSSIVRLAGANVLTF
TRBV18	NA	NA	TRBJ1-2	TGTGCCAGCTCACCAACCTGGACGGAGAACTATGGCTACACCTTC	CASSPTWTENYGYTF
TRBV9	NA	TRBD1	TRBJ2-1	TGTGCCAGCAGCGTGAACAGGGGGCTCTACAATGAGCAGTTCTTC	CASSVNRGLYNEQFF
TRBV6-1	NA	NA	TRBJ2-1	TGTGCCAGCAGTGAACAACTGGGCGATGAGCAGTTCTTC	CASSEQLGDEQFF
TRBV5-4	few	TRBD1	TRBJ2-7	TGTGCCAGCAGCCCCGGACAGGGAGCCTACGAGCAGTACTTC	CASSPGQGAYEQYF
TRBV6-5	NA	NA	TRBJ2-7	TGTGCCAGCAAAGACACCTACGAGCAGTACTTC	CASKDTYEQYF
TRBV6-1	few	TRBD1	TRBJ1-5	TGTGCCAGCAGTGAAGCGGTGGGACAGGGAAGTCAGCCCCAGCATTTT	CASSEAVGQGSQPQHF
TRBV15	NA	TRBD1	TRBJ1-1	TGTGCCACCAGCAGAGGACGACAGGGGGGGAACACTGAAGCTTTCTTT	CATSRGRQGGNTEAFF
TRBV2	NA	NA	TRBJ1-2	TGTGCCAGCAGTGATAATAGGATCCAGGGTAATGGCTACACCTTC	CASSDNRIQGNGYTF
TRBV7-6	few	NA	TRBJ2-2	TGTGCCAGCAGCTTAAGGGGCGAGGGACACACCGGGGAGCTGTTTTTT	CASSLRGEGHTGELFF
TRBV19	NA	NA	TRBJ1-5	TGTGCCAGTAATCATAAGGGTCAGCCCCAGCATTTT	CASNHKGQPQHF
TRBV18	NA	TRBD1	TRBJ2-2	TGTGCCAGCTCTTACCCGACAGGGGGCGGCACCGGGGAGCTGTTTTTT	CASSYPTGGGTGELFF
TRBV6-5	NA	NA	TRBJ2-7	TGTGCCAGCAGTTACAGGACAAACTACGAGCAGTACTTC	CASSYRTNYEQYF
TRBV7-2	NA	TRBD1	TRBJ2-7	TGTGCCAGCAGCTTAGCCGGGACAGGCGAGCAGTACTTC	CASSLAGTGEQYF
TRBV5-4	NA	NA	TRBJ2-3	TGTGCCAGCAGCTTGGAAGCTCACACAGATACGCAGTATTTT	CASSLEAHTDTQYF
TRBV19	once	TRBD2	TRBJ2-6	TGTGCCAGTACCCCGGGACTAGCGGGAGCCACCTGGGCCAACGTCCTGACTTTC	CASTPGLAGATWANVLTF
TRBV29-1	NA	NA	TRBJ2-7	TGCAGCGTGGTTAGGACATTCGGGGCCCTCTCCTACGAGCAGTACTTC	CSVVRTFGALSYEQYF
TRBV19	NA	NA	TRBJ2-2	TGTGCCTCATCAGGTGAGGCGGTGTACACCGGGGAGCTGTTTTTT	CASSGEAVYTGELFF
TRBV4-1	few	NA	TRBJ1-1	TGCGCCAGCAGCGGGAGCGGGTCTACTGAAGCTTTCTTT	CASSGSGSTEAFF
TRBV10-3	NA	NA	TRBJ2-3	TGTGCCATCAGAGCCCCGGGAGATACGCAGTATTTT	CAIRAPGDTQYF
TRBV5-6	NA	TRBD1	TRBJ1-3	TGTGCCAGCAGCTGGACGGGGGACAGGGAGTCTGGAAACACCATATATTTT	CASSWTGDRESGNTIYF
TRBV12-5	NA	TRBD1	TRBJ1-5	TGTGCTAGTGGCCCTCCCCTCCGGGACAGGGGTATTCAGCCCCAGCATTTT	CASGPPLRDRGIQPQHF
TRBV9	NA	NA	TRBJ1-6	TGTGCCAGCAGCCCGCGACCGCTGACACCCCTCCACTTT	CASSPRPLTPLHF
TRBV11-2	few	NA	TRBJ2-1	TGTGCCAGCAGCTTCAGACCCAACCCCAATGAGCAGTTCTTC	CASSFRPNPNEQFF
TRBV5-1	NA	NA	TRBJ2-3	TGCGCCAGCAGCTCCCTTCTCAGGGATGTAGGAGATACGCAGTATTTT	CASSSLLRDVGDTQYF
TRBV18	NA	NA	TRBJ1-3	TGTGCCAGCTCACCGCTAGGGGGGAGCTCTGGAAACACCATATATTTT	CASSPLGGSSGNTIYF
TRBV29-1	few	TRBD1	TRBJ1-2	TGCAGCGGAGGACAGGATCTAAACTATGGCTACACCTTC	CSGGQDLNYGYTF
TRBV18	few	NA	TRBJ1-2	TGTGCCAGCTCACCACCGGCGGAGTTGAATGGCTACACCTTC	CASSPPAELNGYTF
TRBV18	NA	NA	TRBJ2-7	TGTGCCAGCTCACCGCAACGGGGACGGACGGATTTC	CASSPQRGRTDF
TRBV7-8	NA	TRBD2	TRBJ2-2	TGTGCCAGCAGCTTACAGCGGGAGGTTACCGGGGAGCTGTTTTTT	CASSLQREVTGELFF
TRBV5-1	NA	TRBD2	TRBJ2-1	TGCGCCAGCAGCTTGGTTGCGGGGGGTGACGACAATGAGCAGTTCTTC	CASSLVAGGDDNEQFF
TRBV23-1	NA	NA	TRBJ1-2	TGCGCCAGCAGGGGCAGACGCTATGGCTACACCTTC	CASRGRRYGYTF